These 20 T cell receptor beta chains share one sample of origin, sequenced in a study of graft-versus-host responses after intestinal transplantation. Their cognate antigens are unknown. Assay used: immunoSEQ multiplex PCR; TCRdb lists only in-frame clones, some missing. The top ten clones hold roughly 0.12% of a sample with 90,000 to 150,000 clones, 85% to 95% of them seen once. The sequences come from unstimulated CD4+ T cells sorted from spleen or lymph node cells, collected before intestinal transplant. These receptors all come from a human donor who received an intestinal transplant.

The J gene is TRBJ1-5, the V gene TRBV7-9; TRBD1 matches at 12 bases. Germline loops: CDR1 SEHNR, CDR2 FQNEAQ (reference sequence). V dropped 4 bases and J dropped 2; count of bases not matched to a gene: 6. This CDR3 has 17 amino acids. In DNA, the CDR3 is TGTGCCAGCAGCTCGGGACAGGGGGCTGGAGGCAATCAGCCCCAGCATTTT. Translation gives CASSSGQGAGGNQPQHF.

The chain carries TRBV7-8 and TRBJ2-7; 7 bases align to TRBD1. The junction had 9 bases not matched to a gene; V was cut back by 5 bases and J by 2 bases. CDR1 is SGHVS and CDR2 is FQNEAQ in the germline V gene. The CDR3 is 15 amino acids. The CDR3 region is CASSPFRDRPYEQYF. In nucleotides, the CDR3 is TGTGCCAGCAGCCCGTTTCGGGACAGACCCTACGAGCAGTACTTC.

This clone was seen only once. J is TRBJ1-4 and V is TRBV30; D is possibly TRBD1 (5 bases). In germline, CDR1 is GTSNPN, CDR2 SVGIG (reference sequence). V was trimmed by 5 bases and J by 8 bases, leaving 12 bases between them. This CDR3 region has 12 residues. CDR3 residues: CAWSDSGEKLFF. The CDR3 region has the DNA TGTGCCTGGTCCGACAGTGGGGAAAAACTGTTTTTT.

CDR3 region: CAWTRLTYEQYF. DNA for the CDR3: TGTGCCTGGACCAGATTGACCTACGAGCAGTACTTC. This rearrangement joins TRBV30 to TRBJ2-7; D is ambiguous. The CDR3 extends over 12 amino acids. Trimming left V 4 bases short and J 2 bases short, with 9 bases between. CDR1 and CDR2 from the germline V gene are GTSNPN and SVGIG (reference sequence).

The rearrangement links TRBV15 to TRBJ1-5, with D perhaps matching TRBD1 (5 bases). The germline V gene encodes CDR1 LNHNV and CDR2 YYDKDF (reference sequence). The length of the CDR3 is 15 residues. V was trimmed by 5 bases and J by 11 bases, leaving 22 bases between them. The chain's CDR3 is CATSRETGSIRAQHF. In DNA form, the CDR3 reads TGTGCCACCAGCCGGGAAACAGGCAGCATCAGAGCCCAGCATTTT. Using reference TRBV15 and TRBJ1-5 for the parts outside the CDR3, the full variable domain is DAMVIQNPRYQVTQFGKPVTLSCSQTLNHNVMYWYQQKSSQAPKLLFHYYDKDFNNEADTPDNFQSRRPNTSFCFLDIRSPGLGDTAMYLCATSRETGSIRAQHFGDGTRLSIL.

The chain recombines TRBV6-6 with TRBJ2-7; 7 positions agree with TRBD2. CDR3 length: 16 residues. The germline CDR1 and CDR2 sequences are MNHNY and SVGAGI (reference sequence). Trimming at V came to 2 bases and at J to 5 bases, leaving 12 bases not matched to a gene. The DNA of the CDR3 is TGTGCCAGCAGTTACCGTTGGCGGGAGCCCGGGAACGAGCAGTACTTC. It codes for CASSYRWREPGNEQYF.

The chain combines TRBV30 with TRBJ2-7; TRBD2 is a possible D gene (6 bases). CDR3 length: 13 amino acids. Per the germline V gene, CDR1 is GTSNPN and CDR2 is SVGIG (reference sequence). With 1 base removed from V and 4 bases from J, the gap between germline ends came to 11 bases. CDR3 bases: TGTGCCTGGAGTGCGGGACTTCTATACGAGCAGTACTTC. Its translation is CAWSAGLLYEQYF.

A single count supports this clone. This chain links TRBV6-6 with TRBJ2-7; 10 bases agree with TRBD2. Trimming took 6 bases from V and 1 from J; bases not matched to a gene: 6. The CDR3 has 15 amino acids. CDR1 and CDR2 from the germline V gene are MNHNY and SVGAGI (reference sequence). In DNA, the CDR3 is TGTGCCAGCAGCGGACTAGCGGAAGGATCCTACGAGCAGTACTTC. Protein product: CASSGLAEGSYEQYF.

The chain combines TRBV9 with TRBJ2-5; 8 bases fit TRBD2. CDR1 is SGDLS, CDR2 YYNGEE, per germline. J lost 4 bases, V lost 5 bases, and 7 bases had no gene match. There are 14 residues in the CDR3. CDR3 sequence: CASSGGRFGETQYF. The CDR3 DNA reads as TGTGCCAGCAGTGGCGGGAGGTTCGGAGAGACCCAGTACTTC. The full variable domain, with the rest looked up from reference TRBV9 and TRBJ2-5, is DSGVTQTPKHLITATGQRVTLRCSPRSGDLSVYWYQQSLDQGLQFLIQYYNGEERAKGNILERFSAQQFPDLHSELNLSSLELGDSALYFCASSGGRFGETQYFGPGTRLLVL.

V is TRBV27 and J is TRBJ2-1; 9 positions match TRBD2. Trimming removed 5 bases from V and 4 bases from J; junction bases left unmatched: 9. The CDR3 runs 16 residues. The germline V gene has CDR1 MNHEY and CDR2 SMNVEV (reference sequence). This CDR3 reads CASSGQTSGVYNEQFF. Written as DNA, the CDR3 is TGTGCCAGCAGTGGCCAGACTAGCGGAGTATACAATGAGCAGTTCTTC.

The chain recombines TRBV6-5 with TRBJ1-5; D might be TRBD1 (6 bases). Trimming left V 2 bases short and J 4 bases short, with 6 bases between. The CDR3 extends over 13 amino acids. Germline loops: CDR1 MNHEY, CDR2 SVGAGI. The CDR3: CASSYQGNQPQHF. CDR3 coding DNA: TGTGCCAGCAGTTACCAGGGGAATCAGCCCCAGCATTTT.

Here the CDR3 DNA reads TGTGCCAGCAGGTCGGGCGGAGAGACCCAGTACTTC. Amino acids: CASRSGGETQYF. The chain recombines TRBV28 with TRBJ2-5; D remains ambiguous. This CDR3 is 12 amino acids long. Trimming shortened V by 6 bases and J by 4 bases, and 9 bases separated the two germline ends. From germline, CDR1 is MDHEN and CDR2 SYDVKM.

As regards this clone: The germline gene is not matched at one end of the junction; a read error may be the cause. The chain is built from TRBV7-7 and TRBJ2-6, with D unresolved. This CDR3 comprises 16 residues. Germline CDR1 SSHAT, CDR2 FNYEAQ (reference sequence). The CDR3 here is CASSFRYVFGANVLTF. CDR3 nucleotide sequence: TGTGCTAGCAGCTTCAGATACGTGTTTGGGGCCAACGTCCTGACTTTC.

The rearrangement uses TRBV5-1 and TRBJ2-3, with a possible D match to TRBD1 (5 bases). V was shortened by 1 base and J by 2 bases, with 11 bases between the two germline ends. CDR1 SGHRS and CDR2 YFSETQ come from the germline V gene. This CDR3 has 15 residues. CDR3 coding DNA: TGCGCCAGCAGCTTGCAGAAGGGGTTCACAGATACGCAGTATTTT. Amino acid sequence: CASSLQKGFTDTQYF. The full variable domain, in which reference TRBV5-1 and TRBJ2-3 provide the parts outside the CDR3, is KAGVTQTPRYLIKTRGQQVTLSCSPISGHRSVSWYQQTPGQGLQFLFEYFSETQRNKGNFPGRFSGRQFSNSRSEMNVSTLELGDSALYLCASSLQKGFTDTQYFGPGTRLTVL.

The chain recombines TRBV6-5 with TRBJ2-5; 7 positions match TRBD1. CDR3 length: 14 residues. Germline-derived CDR1 and CDR2 are MNHEY and SVGAGI. V shed 6 bases and J 3 bases; nucleotides not matched to a gene: 7. CDR3 sequence reads: CASREDRREETQYF. The CDR3, as DNA: TGTGCCAGCAGGGAGGACAGGCGAGAAGAGACCCAGTACTTC.

This chain joins TRBV28 and TRBJ1-4; possibly TRBD1 for D (5 bases). Germline V CDR1 and CDR2: MDHEN, SYDVKM. V lost 4 bases and J 3 bases, leaving 12 bases between the germline ends. The CDR3 covers 15 residues. The CDR3 DNA is TGTGCCAGCAGTTCCCCGGGACTTCCTAATGAAAAACTGTTTTTT. It specifies CASSSPGLPNEKLFF.

The chain is built from TRBV28 and TRBJ1-1; tentative D call: TRBD1 (5 bases). The germline V and J ends were trimmed by 3 bases and 3 bases, with 14 bases remaining between them. The CDR3 consists of 15 residues. From germline, CDR1 is MDHEN and CDR2 SYDVKM. DNA of the CDR3: TGTGCCAGCAGTTTGATCGGGGCGACCGACACTGAAGCTTTCTTT. Encoded protein: CASSLIGATDTEAFF.

This rearrangement joins TRBV29-1 to TRBJ2-5; 8 bases agree with TRBD1. This CDR3 has 16 amino acids. Germline V gene lookup returns CDR1 SQVTM and CDR2 ANQGSEA. The V segment lost 7 bases and the J segment 5 bases; nucleotides outside the gene matches: 18. The DNA of the CDR3 is TGCAGCGGGGACGGCTTAGGGACAGGACTGCCGGAGACCCAGTACTTC. It yields the protein CSGDGLGTGLPETQYF.

The CDR3 bases are TGTGCCACCAGCAGACTTGGACTAGCGGCTTACAATGAGCAGTTCTTC. This translates into CATSRLGLAAYNEQFF. The chain couples TRBV15 to TRBJ2-1; 10 bases line up with TRBD2. V lost 2 bases to trimming and J lost 4 bases; unmatched junction nucleotides: 5. Germline loops: CDR1 LNHNV, CDR2 YYDKDF (reference sequence). The CDR3 is 16 amino acids.

The chain has TRBV4-1 and TRBJ1-5; TRBD1 agrees at 8 bases. CDR3 length equals 16 residues. CDR1 MGHRA and CDR2 YSYEKL come from the germline V gene. V was pared by 0 bases and J by 4 bases, with 5 bases of the junction left unmatched. The chain's CDR3 is CASSQETGARNQPQHF. The CDR3 nucleotides read TGCGCCAGCAGCCAAGAGACAGGGGCCAGGAATCAGCCCCAGCATTTT.